Listed here are 10 T cell receptor beta chains from one sample, sequenced in a study of vaccination effects on CD4 cells after COVID-19. For these receptors, no antigen is known. Assay: immunoSEQ multiplex PCR; the TCRdb copy retains only in-frame clones and omits some. The sample holds about 79,000 clones; approximately 74% are singletons and the top ten take approximately 1.5%. With the ViraFEST assay, the study expanded antigen-specific CD4+ T cells using viral peptide pools, then sequenced them. Once cultured for roughly 10 days, the cells underwent separation to obtain CD4+ T cells. The sequenced sample was CD4+ T cells from PBMCs cultured with HCoV-229E spike peptides, obtained before COVID-19 vaccination. The origin of the receptors is a human donor who received a COVID-19 vaccine.

A few counts support this clone. V is TRBV6-1 and J is TRBJ2-2; a possible D gene is TRBD1 (6 bases). Germline lookup yields CDR1 MNHNS and CDR2 SASEGT. Trimming took off 3 bases at V and 4 bases at J, with 12 bases between the two ends. The CDR3 is 15 residues long. CDR3 nucleotides: TGTGCCAGCAGTGACCGGGGACAATTCACCGGGGAGCTGTTTTTT. Amino acid sequence: CASSDRGQFTGELFF.

This clone was seen once. The chain couples TRBV6-5 to TRBJ1-3; 7 positions agree with TRBD1. Germline loops: CDR1 MNHEY, CDR2 SVGAGI. CDR3 size: 13 residues. V dropped 6 bases and J dropped 4; count of bases not matched to a gene: 3. Here the CDR3 reads CASSPTGGNTIYF. DNA for the CDR3: TGTGCCAGCAGCCCGACAGGGGGAAACACCATATATTTT.

This chain connects TRBV6-5 to TRBJ1-1; no reliable D call. CDR3 length equals 13 residues. The germline CDR1 and CDR2 sequences are MNHEY and SVGAGI. V lost 1 base and J 1 base, leaving 4 bases between the germline ends. The CDR3 loop is CASSYFRNTEAFF. DNA of the CDR3: TGTGCCAGCAGTTACTTTCGGAACACTGAAGCTTTCTTT.

This clone has just a few counts. This chain uses TRBV19 with TRBJ1-6; D not resolved. The V end was cut by 9 bases, the J end by 2 bases, with 8 bases between. The germline V gene has CDR1 LNHDA and CDR2 SQIVND (reference sequence). The CDR3 length is 13 residues. The CDR3 sequence is CARPLAYNSPLHF. The CDR3 nucleotides are TGTGCCAGACCCCTTGCCTATAATTCACCCCTCCACTTT.

CDR3 nucleotides: TGCGCCAGCAGCTTGAAGCTAGCGGGAAATAATGAGCAGTTCTTC. Its translation: CASSLKLAGNNEQFF. The V gene is TRBV5-1, the J gene TRBJ2-1; 9 nucleotides align to TRBD2. This CDR3 is built from 15 residues. CDR1 and CDR2 from the germline V gene are SGHRS and YFSETQ. Trimming took 1 base from V and 7 from J; bases not matched to a gene: 6.

This clone came up a few times. V and J are TRBV2 and TRBJ2-3; perhaps TRBD2 as D (6 bases). Trimming removed 9 bases at V and 6 bases at J, with 25 bases between. Germline values: CDR1 SNHLY, CDR2 FYNNEI. The CDR3 sequence is 16 residues long. The CDR3 sequence is CASQTPEGYRGDTQYF. CDR3 nucleotides: TGTGCCAGTCAGACCCCGGAGGGATATCGTGGGGATACGCAGTATTTT.

This clone came up once. This chain connects TRBV24-1 to TRBJ2-5, with D tentatively TRBD1 or TRBD2 (5 bases each). The CDR3 runs to 14 residues. Germline assignment: CDR1 KGHDR and CDR2 SFDVKD. Trimming took 0 bases from V and 4 from J, leaving 8 bases between them. The CDR3 region has the DNA TGTGCCACCAGTGATTTGATTGGGGGAGAGACCCAGTACTTC. Residues: CATSDLIGGETQYF.

Here the CDR3 reads CASSLDFIYGYTF. As DNA, the CDR3 is TGTGCCAGCAGTCTCGACTTTATCTATGGCTACACCTTC. The rearrangement joins TRBV12-3 or TRBV12-4 to TRBJ1-2; no definite D call. The CDR3 sequence is 13 residues long. V dropped 5 bases and J dropped 4 bases, with 11 bases sitting between them.

This rearrangement joins TRBV2 to TRBJ2-7, with D unclear. Trimming pared 3 bases from V and 3 bases from J, leaving 12 bases between. CDR1 is SNHLY, CDR2 FYNNEI, per germline. The CDR3 has 14 amino acids. In DNA, the CDR3 is TGTGCCAGCAGTGACGCAGAGCCAAACTACGAGCAGTACGTC. Translation: CASSDAEPNYEQYV.

J is TRBJ1-3 and V is TRBV10-2, with D possibly matching TRBD1 (5 bases). Looked up from germline, CDR1 is WSHSY and CDR2 is SAAADI. V gave up 7 bases and J gave up 8 bases, with 24 bases separating them. This CDR3 comprises 16 residues. The CDR3 DNA reads TGCGCCAGCACCTACGGGACGGGCTCTATGCGGGACACCATATATTTT. Translating gives CASTYGTGSMRDTIYF.